One sample yielded the 10 T cell receptor beta chains listed below, sequenced in a study of OX40 agonist ivuxolimab in advanced cancers. Assay used: immunoSEQ multiplex PCR; TCRdb lists only in-frame clones, some missing. This sample yields more than 65,000 clones, of which 85% are seen a single time; about 0.76% belongs to the top ten. Sequenced here: CD4+ or CD8+ T cells sorted from blood, sampled in a trial of the OX40 agonist ivuxolimab. These receptors came from an adult with an advanced solid tumor such as melanoma, head and neck, liver or kidney cancer.

J is TRBJ2-7 and V is TRBV9; 7 bases match TRBD1. Germline V gene lookup returns CDR1 SGDLS and CDR2 YYNGEE. The CDR3 contains 18 residues. V trimming: 0 bases; J trimming: 2 bases; junction bases outside the gene matches: 14. Written as DNA, the CDR3 is TGTGCCAGCAGCGTAGCCCCCTCGACAGGGTCCCTCACCTACGAGCAGTACTTC. Its translation is CASSVAPSTGSLTYEQYF.

A note on this clone: An end of the junction does not agree with germline; a read error may underlie this. The J gene is TRBJ2-6, the V gene TRBV6-1, with D tentatively TRBD2 (5 bases). CDR1 and CDR2 (germline): MNHNS, SASEGT. This CDR3 has 17 amino acids. This CDR3 is CAISEFRIRGGANVLTF. The CDR3 nucleotides read TGTGCCATCAGTGAGTTCCGGATCCGGGGTGGGGCCAACGTCCTGACTTTC.

This sequence joins TRBV19 and TRBJ2-2, with D perhaps TRBD2 (6 bases). Trimming left V 0 bases short and J 3 bases short, with 20 bases between. This CDR3 has 19 amino acids. Germline CDR1 and CDR2: LNHDA and SQIVND (reference sequence). The CDR3 DNA reads as TGTGCCAGTAGTATAGATTCGTATTTGGGCGGGACCGACACCGGGGAGCTGTTTTTT. Translation: CASSIDSYLGGTDTGELFF.

This clone was seen a handful of times. This chain uses TRBV2 with TRBJ1-1, with 10 bases that match TRBD1. The V gene's germline CDR1 is SNHLY and CDR2 FYNNEI. With 5 bases clipped from V and 5 bases from J, the junction kept 5 bases outside the gene matches. This CDR3 contains 14 residues. CDR3 in amino acids: CASSPRTGGTEAFF. The CDR3 bases are TGTGCCAGCAGTCCCCGGACAGGGGGTACTGAAGCTTTCTTT.

The sample holds a few counts of this clone. The chain joins TRBV4-2 to TRBJ2-5; possible D gene TRBD1, 7 bases. V was clipped by 4 bases and J by 3 bases, with 15 bases between them. The CDR3 extends over 15 amino acids. Germline-derived CDR1 and CDR2 are LGHNA and YNFKEQ. In DNA, the CDR3 is TGTGCCAGCAGCCGGGCACAGGGGACTGAAGAGACCCAGTACTTC. Its protein is CASSRAQGTEETQYF.

The V call is TRBV5-1, the J call TRBJ2-5, with a possible D match to TRBD2 (5 bases). Trimming took 6 bases from V and 5 from J, leaving 20 bases between them. The CDR3 loop spans 15 amino acids. Per germline, CDR1 SGHRS and CDR2 YFSETQ. CDR3 nucleotides: TGCGCCAGCACCCAACCGGACTCCGACGGGGAGACCCAGTACTTC. Encoded protein: CASTQPDSDGETQYF.

As DNA, the CDR3 is TGTGCCAGCAGCTTAGCGGCGGGCAGGGGGGCTTTCTTT. This gives the protein CASSLAAGRGAFF. The chain uses TRBV7-2 and TRBJ1-1, with 7 bases identical to TRBD1. With V trimmed by 0 bases and J by 11 bases, 6 bases remained unmatched. Germline V CDR1 and CDR2: SGHTA, FQGNSA. The CDR3 has 13 residues.

The rearrangement uses TRBV14 and TRBJ1-4, with D possibly being TRBD1 (6 bases). The germline CDR1 and CDR2 sequences are SGHDN and FVKESK. The germline V and J ends were trimmed by 5 bases and 4 bases, with 14 bases remaining between them. The CDR3 loop spans 15 amino acids. CDR3 nucleotides: TGTGCCAGCAGCACCAGGGGCCCCTTTAATGAAAAACTGTTTTTT. This gives the protein CASSTRGPFNEKLFF.

This clone was observed once. The rearrangement joins TRBV5-4 to TRBJ2-7; TRBD2 matches 10 bases. V was clipped by 4 bases and J by 3 bases; unmatched bases: 10. The CDR3 covers 16 residues. Germline V gives CDR1 SGHNT, CDR2 YYREEE (reference sequence). CDR3 bases: TGTGCCAGCAGCCCTACTAGCGGGGCCGGGGACTACGAGCAGTACTTC. As protein: CASSPTSGAGDYEQYF.

This clone showed up just a few times. The chain uses TRBV19 and TRBJ1-5; D is perhaps TRBD1 (5 bases). CDR1 and CDR2 from the germline V gene are LNHDA and SQIVND (reference sequence). CDR3 length: 14 amino acids. With 6 bases removed from V and 11 bases from J, the gap between germline ends came to 20 bases. CDR3 nucleotides: TGTGCCAGTAGAACGGGACCCGAATCGAGGACCCAGCATTTT. Translation gives CASRTGPESRTQHF.